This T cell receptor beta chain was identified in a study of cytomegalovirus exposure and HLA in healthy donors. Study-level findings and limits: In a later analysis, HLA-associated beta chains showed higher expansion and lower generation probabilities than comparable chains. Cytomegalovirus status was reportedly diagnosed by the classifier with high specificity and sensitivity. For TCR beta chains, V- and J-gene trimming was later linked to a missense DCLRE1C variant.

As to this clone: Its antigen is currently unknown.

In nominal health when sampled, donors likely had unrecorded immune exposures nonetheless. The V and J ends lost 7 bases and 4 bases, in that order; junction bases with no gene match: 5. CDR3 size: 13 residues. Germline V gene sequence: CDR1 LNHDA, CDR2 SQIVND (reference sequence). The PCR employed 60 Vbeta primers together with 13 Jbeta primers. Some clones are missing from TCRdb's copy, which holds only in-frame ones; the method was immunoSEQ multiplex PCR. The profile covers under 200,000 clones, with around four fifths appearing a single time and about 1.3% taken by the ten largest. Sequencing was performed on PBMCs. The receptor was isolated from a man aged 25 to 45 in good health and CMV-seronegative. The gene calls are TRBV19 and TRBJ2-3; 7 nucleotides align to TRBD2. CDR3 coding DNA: TGTGCCAGTACGGGGGGTTTGTCAGATACGCAGTATTTT. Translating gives CASTGGLSDTQYF.